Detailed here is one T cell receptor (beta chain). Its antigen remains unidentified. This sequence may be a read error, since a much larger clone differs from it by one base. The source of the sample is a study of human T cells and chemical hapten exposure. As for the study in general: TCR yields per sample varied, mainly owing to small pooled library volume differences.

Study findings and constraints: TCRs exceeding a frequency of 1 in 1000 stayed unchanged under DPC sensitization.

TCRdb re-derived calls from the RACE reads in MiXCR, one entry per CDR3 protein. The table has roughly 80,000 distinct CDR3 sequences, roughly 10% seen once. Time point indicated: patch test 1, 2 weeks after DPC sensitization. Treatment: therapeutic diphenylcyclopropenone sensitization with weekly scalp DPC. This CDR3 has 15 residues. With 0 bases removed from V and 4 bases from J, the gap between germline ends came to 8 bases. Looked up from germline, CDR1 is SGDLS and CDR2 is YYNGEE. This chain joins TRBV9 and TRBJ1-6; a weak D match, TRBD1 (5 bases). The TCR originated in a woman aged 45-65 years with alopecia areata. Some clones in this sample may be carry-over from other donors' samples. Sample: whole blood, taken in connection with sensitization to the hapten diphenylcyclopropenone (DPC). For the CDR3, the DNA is TGTGCCAGCAGCGTAGAGGACATGTATAATTCACCCCTCCACTTT. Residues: CASSVEDMYNSPLHF.